The next 27 T cell receptor beta chains were all read from a single sample in a study of blood T cell repertoires in COVID-19. Assay: immunoSEQ multiplex PCR; the TCRdb copy retains only in-frame clones and omits some. The sample records more than 250,000 clones, roughly 86% being singletons. Sequenced material: PBMCs or T cells enriched from blood (not recorded which). These receptors came from a woman between 18 and 30 years old who had recovered from COVID-19.

The rearrangement links TRBV11-3 to TRBJ1-1, with 8 bases fitting TRBD1. CDR1 and CDR2 (germline): SGHNT, YENEEA. The CDR3 extends over 16 amino acids. The V segment lost 5 bases and the J segment 2 bases; nucleotides outside the gene matches: 10. The DNA of the CDR3 is TGTGCCAGCAGCGCGAAATCCGGGACAGGCAACACTGAAGCTTTCTTT. Its translation: CASSAKSGTGNTEAFF.

This clone has more than one count but fewer than ten. This chain links TRBV9 with TRBJ2-3; 7 bases match TRBD2. Trimming removed 4 bases from V and 5 bases from J; junction bases left unmatched: 10. This CDR3 is built from 15 residues. In germline, CDR1 is SGDLS, CDR2 YYNGEE. In DNA form, the CDR3 reads TGTGCCAGCAGCCCCAATTTGGGAGGGAGAGATACGCAGTATTTT. Protein sequence: CASSPNLGGRDTQYF. Filled out from reference TRBV9 and TRBJ2-3, the complete variable domain reads DSGVTQTPKHLITATGQRVTLRCSPRSGDLSVYWYQQSLDQGLQFLIQYYNGEERAKGNILERFSAQQFPDLHSELNLSSLELGDSALYFCASSPNLGGRDTQYFGPGTRLTVL.

The CDR3 DNA reads as TGTGCCAGCAGCCCAGGGACAGGGATTAACTATGGCTACACCTTC. Translated: CASSPGTGINYGYTF. The rearrangement uses TRBV5-6 and TRBJ1-2, with TRBD1 matching 9 bases. With 4 bases clipped from V and 1 base from J, the junction kept 5 bases outside the gene matches. Per the germline V gene, CDR1 is SGHDT and CDR2 is YYEEEE. The CDR3 runs 15 residues.

CDR3 bases: TGTGCCATCAGTGGGGACAGCCTTAACTATGGCTACACCTTC. The encoded protein is CAISGDSLNYGYTF. The rearrangement uses TRBV10-3 and TRBJ1-2, with 7 bases aligning to TRBD1. V gave up 4 bases and J gave up 1 base; unmatched junction bases: 3. Germline V CDR1 and CDR2: ENHRY, SYGVKD. CDR3 length: 14 amino acids.

This clone was picked up one time. DNA of the CDR3: TGTGCCAGCAGCCACGAGCTATCGACTGGAAACACCATATATTTT. Translated, it gives CASSHELSTGNTIYF. The chain has TRBV3-1 (or the pseudogene TRBV3-2) and TRBJ1-3; no reliable D call. The CDR3 runs to 15 residues. The V end was cut by 3 bases, the J end by 2 bases, with 11 bases between. The germline V gene encodes CDR1 LGHDT and CDR2 YNNKEL (reference sequence).

The V and J genes are TRBV2 and TRBJ2-1; D not resolved. The V end lost 4 bases, the J end lost 2 bases, and 3 bases lay between the germline ends. This CDR3 region has 12 residues. In germline, CDR1 is SNHLY, CDR2 FYNNEI. The CDR3 region is CASSGPYNEQFF. The CDR3 nucleotides are TGTGCCAGCAGTGGGCCCTACAATGAGCAGTTCTTC. The full variable domain, completed using reference TRBV2 and TRBJ2-1, is EPEVTQTPSHQVTQMGQEVILRCVPISNHLYFYWYRQILGQKVEFLVSFYNNEISEKSEIFDDQFSVERPDGSNFTLKIRSTKLEDSAMYFCASSGPYNEQFFGPGTRLTVL.

In its sample, this clone was seen a few times. This chain links TRBV7-2 with TRBJ1-2; 7 bases are shared with TRBD1. The length of the CDR3 is 13 residues. The germline V gene encodes CDR1 SGHTA and CDR2 FQGNSA. After removal of 5 bases from V and 8 bases from J, the junction contained 8 bases not matched to a gene. In DNA, the CDR3 is TGTGCCAGCAGCCTTCTAGGGGGCCGGGGCTACACCTTC. Its protein product is CASSLLGGRGYTF.

The rearrangement joins TRBV30 to TRBJ2-1; the match to TRBD2 covers 8 bases. Per the germline V gene, CDR1 is GTSNPN and CDR2 is SVGIG (reference sequence). The CDR3 covers 15 residues. Trimming at V came to 0 bases and at J to 3 bases, leaving 4 bases not matched to a gene. The DNA of the CDR3 is TGTGCCTGGAGTGTACTGCTAGCGGGCTACAATGAGCAGTTCTTC. It translates to CAWSVLLAGYNEQFF.

This clone has only one observation. This sequence joins TRBV5-4 and TRBJ2-5; 8 bases agree with TRBD1. After removal of 3 bases from V and 7 bases from J, the junction contained 5 bases not matched to a gene. Germline lookup yields CDR1 SGHNT and CDR2 YYREEE (reference sequence). The CDR3 contains 13 residues. The CDR3 reads CASSSTGVGTQYF. The CDR3 DNA reads as TGTGCCAGCAGCTCGACAGGGGTTGGGACCCAGTACTTC.

This clone was observed once. V gene TRBV7-3 combines with J gene TRBJ2-7, with 7 positions matching TRBD2. CDR3 length: 15 amino acids. V gave up 5 bases and J gave up 3 bases; unmatched junction bases: 10. Germline-derived CDR1 and CDR2 are SGHTA and FQGTGA. CDR3 sequence: CASSQRPTSFYEQYF. CDR3 DNA: TGTGCCAGCAGCCAGAGACCGACTAGCTTCTACGAGCAGTACTTC.

The J gene is TRBJ2-7, the V gene TRBV7-5; the table calls TRBD1, which could not be checked here. TRBV7-5 is shown as a pseudogene. The CDR3 totals 17 residues. This CDR3 reads CVRSYSRDSDSSYEQYF. For the CDR3, the DNA is TGTGTCAGAAGCTATAGCCGGGACAGCGACAGCTCCTACGAGCAGTACTTC.

The chain couples TRBV18 to TRBJ2-3; 8 bases line up with TRBD2. J lost 2 bases, V lost 3 bases, and 10 bases had no gene match. This CDR3 region has 17 residues. Germline loops: CDR1 KGHSH, CDR2 LQKENI. The CDR3 protein is CASSPGREVLFTDTQYF. The CDR3 nucleotides are TGTGCCAGCTCACCTGGGCGGGAGGTGCTCTTCACAGATACGCAGTATTTT.

This sequence joins TRBV21-1 and TRBJ2-5; the table's TRBD2 call for D was not verified on the DNA. TRBV21-1 is annotated as a pseudogene. The CDR3 has 15 residues. This chain's CDR3 is CASSKERGNQETQYF. The CDR3 nucleotides read TGTGCCAGCAGCAAAGAGCGGGGGAACCAAGAGACCCAGTACTTC.

The chain uses TRBV6-1 and TRBJ2-7; TRBD2 matches 8 bases. This CDR3 contains 15 residues. With V trimmed by 1 base and J by 4 bases, 6 bases remained unmatched. The germline gives CDR1 MNHNS, CDR2 SASEGT. This CDR3 is CASSEGMASGYEQYF. As DNA, the CDR3 is TGTGCCAGCAGTGAAGGAATGGCTAGCGGGTACGAGCAGTACTTC.

J is TRBJ1-4 and V is TRBV9; D may be TRBD1 (5 bases). V shed 0 bases and J shed 5 bases, with 11 bases lying between them. From germline, CDR1 is SGDLS and CDR2 YYNGEE. CDR3 length equals 15 residues. CDR3 DNA: TGTGCCAGCAGCGTAGATGGCAGACAGAATGAAAAACTGTTTTTT. It translates to CASSVDGRQNEKLFF.

This clone was observed a single time. The chain employs TRBV27 and TRBJ2-3, with D possibly TRBD2 on 5 matching bases. CDR3 length: 13 residues. CDR1 and CDR2 (germline): MNHEY, SMNVEV (reference sequence). V dropped 2 bases and J dropped 6 bases, with 9 bases sitting between them. The CDR3 protein is CASSLLARDTQYF. The CDR3 DNA sequence: TGTGCCAGCAGTTTACTAGCACGGGATACGCAGTATTTT.

The chain couples TRBV14 to TRBJ2-1, with D possibly matching TRBD2 (6 bases). The ends were cut back, 5 bases at V and 6 bases at J, with 8 bases in the middle. There are 12 residues in the CDR3. The V gene's germline CDR1 is SGHDN and CDR2 FVKESK. CDR3 DNA: TGTGCCAGCAGCGGGAGGTTCAATGAGCAGTTCTTC. Amino acid sequence: CASSGRFNEQFF. Variable domain in full (rest from reference TRBV14 and TRBJ2-1): EAGVTQFPSHSVIEKGQTVTLRCDPISGHDNLYWYRRVMGKEIKFLLHFVKESKQDESGMPNNRFLAERTGGTYSTLKVQPAELEDSGVYFCASSGRFNEQFFGPGTRLTVL.

This clone was seen a single time. This sequence joins TRBV5-5 and TRBJ2-7, with D hard to call. Trimming cost V 2 bases and J 4 bases, with 13 bases left between them. The CDR3 loop spans 14 amino acids. Germline loops: CDR1 SGHKS, CDR2 YYEKEE (reference sequence). CDR3 DNA: TGTGCCAGCAGCTTTACAGAAGCCCTTTACGAGCAGTACTTC. Translating it yields CASSFTEALYEQYF. The full variable domain, its missing parts supplied by reference TRBV5-5 and TRBJ2-7, is DAGVTQSPTHLIKTRGQQVTLRCSPISGHKSVSWYQQVLGQGPQFIFQYYEKEERGRGNFPDRFSARQFPNYSSELNVNALLLGDSALYLCASSFTEALYEQYFGPGTRLTVT.

The gene calls are TRBV6-1 and TRBJ2-7; 7 nucleotides match TRBD2. The trim removed 2 bases at V and 5 bases at J, leaving 6 bases unmatched. This CDR3 has 14 amino acids. Germline values: CDR1 MNHNS, CDR2 SASEGT. The CDR3 DNA follows: TGTGCCAGCAGTGAACGGGGAGGGAGCCACGAGCAGTACTTC. Amino acids: CASSERGGSHEQYF.

This clone was observed a single time. The rearrangement links TRBV25-1 to TRBJ1-2, with a possible D match to TRBD1 (5 bases). V dropped 2 bases and J dropped 4 bases, with 8 bases sitting between them. This CDR3 spans 13 amino acids. The germline V gene encodes CDR1 MGHDK and CDR2 SYGVNS. This CDR3 is CASSEAGLYGYTF. CDR3 DNA sequence: TGTGCCAGCAGTGAAGCAGGGCTCTATGGCTACACCTTC.

The J gene is TRBJ2-7, the V gene TRBV7-2, with 11 bases that match TRBD2. Germline-derived CDR1 and CDR2 are SGHTA and FQGNSA. This CDR3 has 17 amino acids. With V trimmed by 5 bases and J by 1 base, 10 bases remained unmatched. The DNA for the CDR3 is TGTGCCAGCAGCCAGCGACCAGGGACTAGCGGTTCCTACGAGCAGTACTTC. As protein: CASSQRPGTSGSYEQYF.

The V gene is TRBV4-1, the J gene TRBJ2-6; D is possibly TRBD1 (5 bases). Germline assignment: CDR1 MGHRA and CDR2 YSYEKL. CDR3 length: 19 residues. Trimming pared 4 bases from V and 2 bases from J, leaving 21 bases between. The DNA of the CDR3 is TGCGCCAGCAGCCGAGAGTGGGGCAGGGTTGATCCTGGGGCCAACGTCCTGACTTTC. Translated, it gives CASSREWGRVDPGANVLTF.

The V gene is TRBV10-3, the J gene TRBJ2-6; 7 nucleotides match TRBD1. Germline values: CDR1 ENHRY, CDR2 SYGVKD. The V and J ends lost 10 bases and 0 bases, in that order; junction bases with no gene match: 6. CDR3 length equals 15 residues. The CDR3 nucleotides read TGTGCCAGTACTGGACAGGACTCTGGGGCCAACGTCCTGACTTTC. It translates to CASTGQDSGANVLTF.

This rearrangement joins TRBV24-1 to TRBJ2-5, with TRBD1 matching 8 bases. Trimming removed 1 base from V and 2 bases from J; junction bases left unmatched: 5. The germline gives CDR1 KGHDR, CDR2 SFDVKD. There are 16 residues in the CDR3. CDR3 in DNA: TGTGCCACCAGTGATTTCGCGACAGGGGAACAAGAGACCCAGTACTTC. Translating gives CATSDFATGEQETQYF.

This chain uses TRBV7-9 with TRBJ2-4; 10 bases map to TRBD1. Germline V gives CDR1 SEHNR, CDR2 FQNEAQ (reference sequence). The CDR3 runs to 17 residues. With 5 bases clipped from V and 0 bases from J, the junction kept 7 bases outside the gene matches. The CDR3 DNA reads as TGTGCCAGCAGCCGAAAGACAGGGGGCTTAGCCAAAAACATTCAGTACTTC. It codes for CASSRKTGGLAKNIQYF.

The rearrangement joins TRBV7-9 to TRBJ2-3; 8 bases are a match to TRBD2. The ends lost 5 bases at V and 5 bases at J; junction bases unmatched: 6. CDR3 length: 14 residues. The germline V gene encodes CDR1 SEHNR and CDR2 FQNEAQ (reference sequence). This chain's CDR3 is CASSPGGGLDTQYF. The CDR3 nucleotides are TGTGCCAGCAGCCCCGGGGGGGGTCTAGATACGCAGTATTTT.

The CDR3 coding sequence is TGTGCCAGCAGTTACCAGCGGGGGGGCCTCAACGAGCAGTACTTC. This codes for CASSYQRGGLNEQYF. This chain connects TRBV6-2 or TRBV6-3 to TRBJ2-7, with TRBD2 identical over 10 bases. After removal of 2 bases from V and 5 bases from J, the junction contained 6 bases not matched to a gene. The CDR3 totals 15 residues. Germline V gives CDR1 MNHEY, CDR2 SVGEGT.